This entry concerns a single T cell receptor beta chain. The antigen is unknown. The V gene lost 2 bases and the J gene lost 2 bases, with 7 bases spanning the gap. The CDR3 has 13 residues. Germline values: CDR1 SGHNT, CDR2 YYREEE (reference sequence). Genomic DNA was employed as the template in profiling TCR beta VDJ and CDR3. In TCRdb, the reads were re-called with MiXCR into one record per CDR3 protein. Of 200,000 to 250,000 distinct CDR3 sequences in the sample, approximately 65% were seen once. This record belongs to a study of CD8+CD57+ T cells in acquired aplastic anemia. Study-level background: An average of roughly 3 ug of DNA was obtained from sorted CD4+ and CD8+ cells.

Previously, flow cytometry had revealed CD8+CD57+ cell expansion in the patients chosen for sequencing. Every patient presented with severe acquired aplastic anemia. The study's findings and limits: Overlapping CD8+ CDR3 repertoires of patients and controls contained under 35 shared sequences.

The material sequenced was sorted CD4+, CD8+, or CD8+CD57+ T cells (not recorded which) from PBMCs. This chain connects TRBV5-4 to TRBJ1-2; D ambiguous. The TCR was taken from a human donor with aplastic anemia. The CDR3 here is CASSFEPNYGYTF. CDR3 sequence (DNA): TGTGCCAGCAGCTTTGAACCCAACTATGGCTACACCTTC. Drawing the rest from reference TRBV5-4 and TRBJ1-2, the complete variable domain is ETGVTQSPTHLIKTRGQQVTLRCSSQSGHNTVSWYQQALGQGPQFIFQYYREEENGRGNFPPRFSGLQFPNYSSELNVNALELDDSALYLCASSFEPNYGYTFGSGTRLTVV.